The clone carrying this T cell receptor (beta chain) was detected once. Its target is unknown. The PCR contained 60 Vbeta and 13 Jbeta primers. Authors' methods: Counted up in a later analysis, unique TCR beta chains came to some 80 million, with around 9.9 million shared. Profiled with immunoSEQ multiplex PCR; TCRdb holds only in-frame clones, not every one. V and J calls and clone size are those listed in that table; D and trimming were worked out from the DNA. The repertoire has about 180,000 clones, over 70% of them found once; the top ten carry around 5.7%. The data originate from a study of cytomegalovirus exposure and HLA in healthy donors. General study points: A missense variant in DCLRE1C was later tied to TCR beta V- and J-gene trimming. TRBV6-2, TRBV6-3 and other indistinguishable V segments were excluded.

CDR1 SGHDT and CDR2 YYEEEE come from the germline V gene. The CDR3 sequence is 15 residues long. V gave up 4 bases and J gave up 5 bases, with 17 bases separating them. Sequenced: PBMCs. The receptor was isolated from a man aged 40-49 years in good health and CMV-seronegative. V gene TRBV5-6 combines with J gene TRBJ2-3; TRBD2 is a possible D gene (5 bases). DNA for the CDR3: TGTGCCAGCAGCCTGAGGACGGCCGCGGGAGATACGCAGTATTTT. Translation: CASSLRTAAGDTQYF.